This T cell receptor (beta chain) was obtained from a study of T cells expressing NK-cell markers. Study as a whole: HCMV seropositivity characterized most of the eight sequenced donors, and seronegativity one. Points from the study as a whole: Dominance of the CD3+CD56-NKG2C+ fraction by these clonotypes also held in four donors. There remained a lack of clarity about HCMV specificity of expanded NKG2C+ T cell clones.

Note on this clonotype: Its matching antigen is unknown.

Germline-derived CDR1 and CDR2 are SQVTM and ANQGSEA. The CDR3 runs to 12 residues. TCRdb reprocessed the 5' RACE reads; each CDR3 protein has one entry and no DNA is given. The sample includes fewer than 550,000 distinct CDR3 sequences. The sample taken for sequencing was blood T cells: a sorted CD56 or NKG2C T cell subset, CD4+ or CD8+ T cells, or bulk PBMC T cells (not recorded which). The gene calls are TRBV29-1 and TRBJ1-1. This clonotype was sampled from a woman aged 45 to 65 in good health. The CDR3 sequence is CSVTTGGNAAFF.